This T cell receptor (beta chain) stems from a study of identifying expanded T cells in peripheral blood. Repertoires were generated with immunoSEQ multiplex PCR, while TCRdb's copy carries only in-frame clones and drops some. The sample includes more than 70,000 clones, 86% of them seen just once. CDR3 length: 14 amino acids. Trimming shortened V by 3 bases and J by 6 bases, and 14 bases separated the two germline ends. Germline CDR1 reads MNHEY; CDR2 reads SMNVEV (reference sequence). Sequencing was carried out using blood. This rearrangement joins TRBV27 to TRBJ1-1, with a possible D match to TRBD1 (5 bases). The TCR originated in a person aged 18 to 75 in good health. The CDR3, as DNA: TGTGCCAGCAGTTTCATGGGGGTAGAATCTGAAGCTTTCTTT. Translating it yields CASSFMGVESEAFF.